This T cell receptor (beta chain) was identified in a study of blood T cell repertoires in COVID-19. Overall study: Both acute and convalescent COVID-19 samples were obtained from the United States, Italy and Spain.

Method: immunoSEQ multiplex PCR; TCRdb's copy keeps in-frame clones and lacks some. In the table there are 390,000 or so clones, roughly 90% of which are singletons. V dropped 6 bases and J dropped 8; count of bases not matched to a gene: 10. The CDR3 runs to 14 residues. Looked up from germline, CDR1 is MNHEY and CDR2 is SVGAGI. Followed over time, Seattle patients had been enrolled while infection was active. Sequencing input: peripheral blood. J is TRBJ2-4 and V is TRBV6-5, with 7 bases identical to TRBD1. The clonotype originates from a woman aged 25-40 years with COVID-19, enrolled during active disease. The CDR3 is CASRIQGQSDIQYF. The CDR3 nucleotides read TGTGCCAGCAGGATACAGGGGCAATCGGACATTCAGTACTTC.